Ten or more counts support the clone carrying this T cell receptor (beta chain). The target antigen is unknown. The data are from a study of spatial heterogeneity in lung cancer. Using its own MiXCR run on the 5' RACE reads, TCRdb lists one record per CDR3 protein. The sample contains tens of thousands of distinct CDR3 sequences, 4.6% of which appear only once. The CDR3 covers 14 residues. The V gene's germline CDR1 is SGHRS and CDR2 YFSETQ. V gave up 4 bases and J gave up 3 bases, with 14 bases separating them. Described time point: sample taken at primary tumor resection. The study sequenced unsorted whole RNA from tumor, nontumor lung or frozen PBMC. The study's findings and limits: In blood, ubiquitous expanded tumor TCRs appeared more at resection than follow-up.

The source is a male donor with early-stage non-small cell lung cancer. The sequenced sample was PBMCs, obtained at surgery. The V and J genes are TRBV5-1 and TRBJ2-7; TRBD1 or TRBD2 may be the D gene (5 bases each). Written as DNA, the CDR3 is TGCGCCAGCAGCCCCAAGGGACGAAACTACGAGCAGTACTTC. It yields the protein CASSPKGRNYEQYF.